This TCR beta chain is drawn from a study of CD8+CD57+ T cells in acquired aplastic anemia. TCR beta VDJ and CDR3 profiling used genomic DNA as template. TCRdb analysed the reads with MiXCR anew, one entry per CDR3 protein. The data hold under 200,000 distinct CDR3 sequences, with around 48% observed a single time. Germline V gene data show CDR1 as DFQATT and CDR2 as SNEGSKA (reference sequence). Trimming pared 6 bases from V and 0 bases from J, leaving 26 bases between. The CDR3 spans 18 residues. This clonotype was recorded at least ten times. The authors sequenced patients whose flow cytometry had shown CD8+CD57+ cell expansion.

This TCR was sampled from a human donor with aplastic anemia. The chain recombines TRBV20-1 with TRBJ1-1; D not resolved. Sequencing was performed on sorted CD4+, CD8+, or CD8+CD57+ T cells (not recorded which) from PBMCs. The CDR3 nucleotides read TGCAGTGCCACCAAACCGGGCCCAGGCGGTCCCTTGAACACTGAAGCTTTCTTT. Residues: CSATKPGPGGPLNTEAFF.